This passage covers 27 T cell receptor beta chains from one sample sequenced in a study of Ad26.COV2.S vaccination and SARS-CoV-2 variants. Noted treatment: roughly 18 received Ad26.COV2.S at low or high dose, single or two shots; roughly five received placebo; per-sample allocation not given. Specimen acquisition occurred on day 63 following the initial vaccine or placebo injection. The protocol was immunoSEQ multiplex PCR, while the TCRdb copy is restricted to in-frame clones and leaves out a portion. The data contain about 350,000 clones, approximately 86% of them singletons. Material: peripheral blood, obtained in a trial of Ad26.COV2.S vaccine versus placebo. The source of these receptors is a person aged 18 to 59 who received the Ad26.COV2.S COVID-19 vaccine or a placebo.

Here the CDR3 DNA reads TGCGCCAGCAGCTTGGTCCCTTTAGCGGACTCCTACGAGCAGTACTTC. Translating gives CASSLVPLADSYEQYF. The chain combines TRBV5-1 with TRBJ2-7; possibly TRBD2 for D (6 bases). From germline, CDR1 is SGHRS and CDR2 YFSETQ. The CDR3 is 16 amino acids. Trimming left V 0 bases short and J 0 bases short, with 13 bases between.

This clone was seen once. The chain links TRBV3-1 (or the pseudogene TRBV3-2) to TRBJ1-4; D not resolved. Germline CDR1 reads LGHDT; CDR2 reads YNNKEL (reference sequence). This CDR3 contains 15 residues. V gave up 1 base and J gave up 2 bases, with 8 bases separating them. The CDR3 protein is CASSQARVTNEKLFF. As DNA, the CDR3 is TGTGCCAGCAGCCAAGCGAGAGTCACTAATGAAAAACTGTTTTTT.

The V and J genes are TRBV7-6 and TRBJ1-4; TRBD1 matches 8 bases. Germline trimming cut 5 bases from V and 6 bases from J; bases unmatched to any gene: 8. Germline CDR1 and CDR2: SGHVS and FNYEAQ. CDR3 length equals 15 residues. CDR3 loop: CASSPNTGGDEKLFF. The DNA of the CDR3 is TGTGCCAGCAGCCCTAATACAGGGGGAGATGAAAAACTGTTTTTT.

V is TRBV7-3 and J is TRBJ2-1, with D perhaps TRBD2 (5 bases). Germline V CDR1 and CDR2: SGHTA, FQGTGA. The V gene lost 2 bases and the J gene lost 4 bases, with 21 bases spanning the gap. The CDR3 runs 18 residues. The CDR3 spells CASSLEGPTRGMYNEQFF. The CDR3 coding sequence is TGTGCCAGCAGCTTAGAGGGCCCCACCCGTGGTATGTACAATGAGCAGTTCTTC.

The chain employs TRBV7-2 and TRBJ1-1; 7 positions match TRBD1. The CDR3 covers 15 residues. CDR1 SGHTA and CDR2 FQGNSA come from the germline V gene. V was clipped by 3 bases and J by 1 base; unmatched bases: 5. The CDR3 sequence is CASSFNQGGNTEAFF. In nucleotides, the CDR3 is TGTGCCAGCAGCTTTAACCAGGGGGGGAACACTGAAGCTTTCTTT.

V and J are TRBV19 and TRBJ2-1, with 10 positions matching TRBD2. With 4 bases clipped from V and 4 bases from J, the junction kept 4 bases outside the gene matches. Germline CDR1 and CDR2: LNHDA and SQIVND (reference sequence). The CDR3 loop spans 15 amino acids. In DNA, the CDR3 is TGTGCCAGTAGTACCTTACTAGCGGGATACAATGAGCAGTTCTTC. Translation: CASSTLLAGYNEQFF.

The rearrangement joins TRBV27 to TRBJ2-1; TRBD2 matches at 9 bases. V shed 2 bases, J shed 6 bases, and the junction held 8 bases outside the gene matches. The CDR3 runs to 16 residues. In germline, CDR1 is MNHEY, CDR2 SMNVEV (reference sequence). The CDR3 nucleotides are TGTGCCAGCAGTTTAGTATACGGGACTAGCCCCAATGAGCAGTTCTTC. Amino acids: CASSLVYGTSPNEQFF.

The V call is TRBV11-2, the J call TRBJ1-3; D unclear. The CDR3 sequence is 13 residues long. Looked up from germline, CDR1 is SGHAT and CDR2 is FQNNGV. Trimming shortened V by 3 bases and J by 4 bases, and 7 bases separated the two germline ends. The CDR3 loop reads CASSFQEGNTIYF. CDR3 DNA sequence: TGTGCCAGCAGCTTCCAAGAGGGAAACACCATATATTTT.

The gene calls are TRBV10-2 and TRBJ2-1; 15 bases are shared with TRBD2. Trimming removed 8 bases from V and 5 bases from J; junction bases left unmatched: 1. Germline V gives CDR1 WSHSY, CDR2 SAAADI. This CDR3 region has 14 residues. For the CDR3, the DNA is TGCGCCAGCGGGACTAGCGGGGGGAACAATGAGCAGTTCTTC. Translation gives CASGTSGGNNEQFF.

This clone was recorded at least ten times. The chain is built from TRBV18 and TRBJ2-1, with 8 bases that match TRBD1. The CDR3 is 16 residues long. Per the germline V gene, CDR1 is KGHSH and CDR2 is LQKENI. With V trimmed by 3 bases and J by 5 bases, 9 bases remained unmatched. For the CDR3, the DNA is TGTGCCAGCTCACCTCGGCAGGGGGCTTTGGACAATGAGCAGTTCTTC. Protein product: CASSPRQGALDNEQFF.

This sequence joins TRBV29-1 and TRBJ2-1; 9 bases match TRBD1. Germline trimming cut 4 bases from V and 10 bases from J; bases unmatched to any gene: 8. This CDR3 spans 13 amino acids. Germline V CDR1 and CDR2: SQVTM, ANQGSEA. The CDR3 DNA is TGCAGCGTTGCCGGGACAGGGACGAGGGAGCAGTTCTTC. Encoded protein: CSVAGTGTREQFF.

Points on this clone: Without the conserved terminal phenylalanine or tryptophan, this CDR3 likely stems from a read error. No DNA is shown, since the ends of the CDR3 on it are uncertain; the CDR3 is the one TCRdb lists. CDR3 region: CASSQRAPGHPE. The V call is TRBV23-1, the J call TRBJ1-1; TRBD1, the table's D call, was not compared with the DNA. TRBV23-1 is known as an ORF, though its function is uncertain. The CDR3 has 12 residues if both end residues are counted.

V gene TRBV3-1 (or the pseudogene TRBV3-2) combines with J gene TRBJ2-7; D not certain. The CDR3 sequence is 18 residues long. Germline V lookup: CDR1 LGHDT, CDR2 YNNKEL (reference sequence). Between the trimmed V and J ends, which lost 1 base and 0 bases, there was a span of 19 bases. The CDR3 here is CASSQGTGRFRSSYEQYF. The CDR3 bases are TGTGCCAGCAGCCAAGGAACCGGACGTTTTCGAAGCTCCTACGAGCAGTACTTC.

This clone was found many times. V gene TRBV7-2 combines with J gene TRBJ1-2; D gene ambiguous. CDR1 and CDR2 from the germline V gene are SGHTA and FQGNSA. V gave up 4 bases and J gave up 8 bases, with 17 bases separating them. The CDR3 is made up of 14 amino acids. CDR3 region: CASSSPDGRWGYTF. DNA for the CDR3: TGTGCCAGCAGCTCGCCCGACGGTCGCTGGGGCTACACCTTC.

The chain has TRBV27 and TRBJ2-7; the match to TRBD2 covers 7 bases. In germline, CDR1 is MNHEY, CDR2 SMNVEV (reference sequence). The CDR3 loop spans 14 amino acids. V dropped 4 bases and J dropped 2; count of bases not matched to a gene: 5. In DNA form, the CDR3 reads TGTGCCAGCAGTTCCCGCGGGGGTCCCTACGAGCAGTACTTC. This sequence encodes CASSSRGGPYEQYF.

The chain employs TRBV19 and TRBJ1-3; D unresolved. V was trimmed by 1 base and J by 3 bases, leaving 10 bases between them. The CDR3 is 15 amino acids. The germline CDR1 and CDR2 sequences are LNHDA and SQIVND (reference sequence). The CDR3 region has the DNA TGTGCCAGTAGTATAGTTGCCCTTCTTGGAAACACCATATATTTT. Its protein product is CASSIVALLGNTIYF. Using reference TRBV19 and TRBJ1-3 for the parts outside the CDR3, the full variable domain is DGGITQSPKYLFRKEGQNVTLSCEQNLNHDAMYWYRQDPGQGLRLIYYSQIVNDFQKGDIAEGYSVSREKKESFPLTVTSAQKNPTAFYLCASSIVALLGNTIYFGEGSWLTVV.

The V gene is TRBV9, the J gene TRBJ1-3; possibly TRBD1 for D (6 bases). Germline-derived CDR1 and CDR2 are SGDLS and YYNGEE. This CDR3 has 15 amino acids. The V and J ends lost 3 bases and 2 bases respectively, with 12 bases between them. In DNA, the CDR3 is TGTGCCAGCAGCGCACAACAGGGAACTGGAAACACCATATATTTT. Amino acid sequence: CASSAQQGTGNTIYF. Variable domain in full (rest from reference TRBV9 and TRBJ1-3): DSGVTQTPKHLITATGQRVTLRCSPRSGDLSVYWYQQSLDQGLQFLIQYYNGEERAKGNILERFSAQQFPDLHSELNLSSLELGDSALYFCASSAQQGTGNTIYFGEGSWLTVV.

The V and J genes are TRBV6-5 and TRBJ2-1; 8 positions agree with TRBD2. The V gene end was trimmed by 2 bases and the J gene end by 2 bases; junction bases not matched to a gene: 2. Germline values: CDR1 MNHEY, CDR2 SVGAGI. This CDR3 region has 15 residues. The CDR3 loop reads CASSYRGLAYNEQFF. As DNA, the CDR3 is TGTGCCAGCAGTTACAGGGGACTAGCCTACAATGAGCAGTTCTTC.

V is TRBV6-6 and J is TRBJ2-3; the D is unclear. This CDR3 contains 14 residues. Germline V lookup: CDR1 MNHNY, CDR2 SVGAGI (reference sequence). V gave up 2 bases and J gave up 0 bases, with 6 bases separating them. For the CDR3, the DNA is TGTGCCAGCAGTTACGAGGAAAGCACAGATACGCAGTATTTT. It yields the protein CASSYEESTDTQYF.

In its sample, this clone was seen once. The chain carries TRBV2 and TRBJ2-7; 7 bases map to TRBD1. Germline V CDR1 and CDR2: SNHLY, FYNNEI. With 9 bases clipped from V and 2 bases from J, the junction kept 10 bases outside the gene matches. The CDR3 runs to 14 residues. In DNA form, the CDR3 reads TGTGCCAGTAAGACCGGGACAGCAACCTACGAGCAGTACTTC. Protein product: CASKTGTATYEQYF.

This clone was counted only a few times. The chain employs TRBV5-1 and TRBJ1-2; D unclear. V was clipped by 0 bases and J by 5 bases, with 8 bases between them. CDR3 length equals 13 residues. Germline CDR1 is SGHRS and CDR2 is YFSETQ. CDR3 nucleotides: TGCGCCAGCAGCTTGGAGAGCTCATATGGCTACACCTTC. It codes for CASSLESSYGYTF.

This clone was observed a single time. The V and J genes are TRBV5-1 and TRBJ2-7; a weak D match, TRBD1 (5 bases). The germline V gene has CDR1 SGHRS and CDR2 YFSETQ. With 4 bases removed from V and 3 bases from J, the gap between germline ends came to 14 bases. This CDR3 has 14 amino acids. Here the CDR3 reads CASSDPSRGYEQYF. The CDR3 nucleotides read TGCGCCAGCAGCGACCCGAGTAGGGGCTACGAGCAGTACTTC.

The chain links TRBV7-2 to TRBJ1-3; TRBD1 might be the D (6 bases). Germline lookup yields CDR1 SGHTA and CDR2 FQGNSA. V was cut by 1 base and J by 4 bases, with 11 bases left in between. This CDR3 is 15 amino acids long. For the CDR3, the DNA is TGTGCCAGCAGCTTAGGGGCGGACAGAGGAAACACCATATATTTT. Protein sequence: CASSLGADRGNTIYF.

The V call is TRBV7-2, the J call TRBJ2-1; either TRBD1 or TRBD2 may fit D (5 bases each). Germline V lookup: CDR1 SGHTA, CDR2 FQGNSA. The CDR3 consists of 16 residues. V was pared by 1 base and J by 1 base, with 11 bases between. The CDR3 DNA sequence: TGTGCCAGCAGCTTAGTAACGGGACCTTCCTACAATGAGCAGTTCTTC. Translating gives CASSLVTGPSYNEQFF.

The chain carries TRBV2 and TRBJ1-1; D is uncertain. Trimming pared 6 bases from V and 2 bases from J, leaving 10 bases between. This CDR3 contains 13 residues. Germline V gene lookup returns CDR1 SNHLY and CDR2 FYNNEI. CDR3 in DNA: TGTGCCAGCAGGAACAGACTTAACACTGAAGCTTTCTTT. Protein product: CASRNRLNTEAFF.

The V call is TRBV5-5, the J call TRBJ2-7, with unresolved D. The germline V gene encodes CDR1 SGHKS and CDR2 YYEKEE (reference sequence). Trimming stripped 2 bases from V and 6 bases from J, with 6 bases between. This CDR3 spans 11 amino acids. Here the CDR3 reads CASSFLSEQYF. In DNA form, the CDR3 reads TGTGCCAGCAGCTTTTTATCCGAGCAGTACTTC.

The V call is TRBV7-3, the J call TRBJ2-3; TRBD1 or TRBD2 may be the D gene (6 bases each). This CDR3 is 14 amino acids long. V gave up 3 bases and J gave up 2 bases, with 9 bases separating them. Germline CDR1 SGHTA, CDR2 FQGTGA. CDR3 in amino acids: CASSFGGLTDTQYF. The CDR3 bases are TGTGCCAGCAGCTTTGGGGGGCTCACAGATACGCAGTATTTT.